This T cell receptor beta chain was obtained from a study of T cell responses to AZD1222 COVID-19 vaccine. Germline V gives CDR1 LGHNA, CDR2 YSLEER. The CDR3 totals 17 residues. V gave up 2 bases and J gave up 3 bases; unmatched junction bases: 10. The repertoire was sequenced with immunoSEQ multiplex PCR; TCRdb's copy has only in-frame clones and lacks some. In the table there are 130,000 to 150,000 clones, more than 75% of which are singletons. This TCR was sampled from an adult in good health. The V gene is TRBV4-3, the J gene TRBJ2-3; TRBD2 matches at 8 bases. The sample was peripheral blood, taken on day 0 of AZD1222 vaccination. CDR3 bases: TGCGCCAGCAGCCAATCCCGGGGGGGCATAGGGACAGATACGCAGTATTTT. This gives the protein CASSQSRGGIGTDTQYF.